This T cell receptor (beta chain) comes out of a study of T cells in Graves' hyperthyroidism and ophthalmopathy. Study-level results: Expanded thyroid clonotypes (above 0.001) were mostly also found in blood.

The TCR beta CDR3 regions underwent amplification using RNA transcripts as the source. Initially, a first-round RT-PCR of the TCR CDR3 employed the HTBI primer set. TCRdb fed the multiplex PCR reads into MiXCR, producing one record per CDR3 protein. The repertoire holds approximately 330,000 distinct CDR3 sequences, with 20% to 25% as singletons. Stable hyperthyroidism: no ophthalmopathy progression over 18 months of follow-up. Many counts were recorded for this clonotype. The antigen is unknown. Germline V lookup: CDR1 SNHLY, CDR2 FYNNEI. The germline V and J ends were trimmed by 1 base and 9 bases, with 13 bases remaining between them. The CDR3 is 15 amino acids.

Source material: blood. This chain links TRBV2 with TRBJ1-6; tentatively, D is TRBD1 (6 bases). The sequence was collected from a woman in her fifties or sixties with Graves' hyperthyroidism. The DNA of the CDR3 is TGTGCCAGCAGTGAAGAAGCAGGGGTGGGTTCACCCCTCCACTTT. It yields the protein CASSEEAGVGSPLHF.